This entry is about one T cell receptor beta chain. V lost 5 bases to trimming and J lost 6 bases; unmatched junction nucleotides: 6. Germline values: CDR1 SGHTA, CDR2 FQGTGA. This CDR3 region has 13 residues. Method: immunoSEQ multiplex PCR; TCRdb's copy keeps in-frame clones and lacks some. Of around 130,000 clones in the sample, roughly 90% were seen once. This specimen belongs to a study of control samples from healthy donors and cancer patients. Source material: PBMCs. The TCR comes from a man in his forties or fifties with head and neck cancer. This chain uses TRBV7-3 with TRBJ1-2, with 7 bases fitting TRBD1. CDR3 DNA: TGTGCCAGCAGCCCCAGGACAGGAGATGGCTACACCTTC. Encoded protein: CASSPRTGDGYTF.